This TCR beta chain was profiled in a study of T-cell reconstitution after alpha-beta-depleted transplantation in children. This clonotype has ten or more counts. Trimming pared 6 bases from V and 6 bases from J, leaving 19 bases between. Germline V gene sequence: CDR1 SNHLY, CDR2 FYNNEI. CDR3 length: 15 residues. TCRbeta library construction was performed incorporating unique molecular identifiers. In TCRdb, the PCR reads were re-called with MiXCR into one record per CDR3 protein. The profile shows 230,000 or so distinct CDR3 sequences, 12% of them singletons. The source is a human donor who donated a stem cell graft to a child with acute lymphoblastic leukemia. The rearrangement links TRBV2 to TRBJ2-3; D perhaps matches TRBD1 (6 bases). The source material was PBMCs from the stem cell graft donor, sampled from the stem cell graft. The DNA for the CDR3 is TGTGCCAGCAGCGAAAGGAAGGCCAGGGGCGATACGCAGTATTTT. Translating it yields CASSERKARGDTQYF.